These 28 T cell receptor beta chains originate from one sample sequenced in a study of T cells after posttransplantation cyclophosphamide. Cyclophosphamide on days +3 and +4 followed busulfan-fludarabine conditioning and a marrow graft. Libraries were prepared by immunoSEQ multiplex PCR; TCRdb keeps only in-frame clonotypes and omits some of them. The sample has over 2,500 clones, none seen only once. Sample: PBMCs, taken after allogeneic stem cell transplant with posttransplant cyclophosphamide. The source is a female patient aged 50 to 65 who received an allogeneic stem cell transplant from a related donor, was CMV-positive, and had no GVHD. Some of the T cells may derive from the graft donor.

This clone was detected ten times or more. The chain carries TRBV28 and TRBJ2-5, with D hard to call. There are 16 residues in the CDR3. Germline V gene sequence: CDR1 MDHEN, CDR2 SYDVKM. Trimming removed 2 bases at V and 5 bases at J, with 18 bases between. As DNA, the CDR3 is TGTGCCAGCAGTTTAACCAATGCGGAAAGACCGGAGACCCAGTACTTC. It translates to CASSLTNAERPETQYF.

This clone ranks as medium-sized (0.01 to 0.1%). The chain recombines TRBV19 with TRBJ2-7; 10 nucleotides agree with TRBD1. The CDR3 is 14 residues long. The germline CDR1 and CDR2 sequences are LNHDA and SQIVND (reference sequence). With 3 bases clipped from V and 4 bases from J, the junction kept 3 bases outside the gene matches. CDR3 sequence (DNA): TGTGCCAGTAGTATGGGGACAGGGGTTTACGAGCAGTACTTC. Translation: CASSMGTGVYEQYF.

In this sample, this clone is medium-sized. The chain links TRBV2 to TRBJ2-7; possible D gene TRBD1, 6 bases. The germline gives CDR1 SNHLY, CDR2 FYNNEI. With 4 bases removed from V and 7 bases from J, the gap between germline ends came to 14 bases. The CDR3 is 13 amino acids. The CDR3 DNA reads TGTGCCAGCAGTGCTCCAGGGGTGGTGGAGCAGTACTTC. It yields the protein CASSAPGVVEQYF.

Ten or more counts support this clone. The V and J genes are TRBV11-3 and TRBJ2-2; 8 bases align to TRBD1. CDR3 size: 15 residues. Germline assignment: CDR1 SGHNT and CDR2 YENEEA. Trimming took 7 bases from V and 3 from J; bases not matched to a gene: 7. The CDR3 bases are TGTGCCAGCACCCCAGGACAGGGTTACACCGGGGAGCTGTTTTTT. This codes for CASTPGQGYTGELFF.

This clone qualifies as large (0.1 to 1%). The CDR3 DNA sequence: TGTGCCAGCAGCGTGAGCGGGGGACGGATGAACACTGAAGCTTTCTTT. It codes for CASSVSGGRMNTEAFF. V usage is TRBV9 and J usage is TRBJ1-1; a possible D gene is TRBD1 (5 bases). The CDR3 has 16 residues. CDR1 and CDR2 (germline): SGDLS, YYNGEE. Trimming cost V 2 bases and J 0 bases, with 14 bases left between them.

The table lists this clone with many counts. The chain recombines TRBV27 with TRBJ2-7; a weak D match, TRBD2 (6 bases). Germline CDR1 and CDR2: MNHEY and SMNVEV (reference sequence). Trimming took off 7 bases at V and 5 bases at J, with 18 bases between the two ends. The CDR3 has 14 residues. The CDR3 DNA sequence: TGTGCCAGCAAATTGGGACTCAGGGCTGACGAGCAGTACTTC. It specifies CASKLGLRADEQYF.

By sample fraction, this clone is medium-sized. This chain joins TRBV10-3 and TRBJ2-1, with 10 bases matching TRBD2. CDR3 size: 15 residues. The germline CDR1 and CDR2 sequences are ENHRY and SYGVKD. Germline trimming cut 6 bases from V and 7 bases from J; bases unmatched to any gene: 9. The CDR3 spells CAISPTSGTWNEQFF. In DNA form, the CDR3 reads TGTGCCATCAGCCCTACTAGCGGGACGTGGAATGAGCAGTTCTTC.

By sample share, this clone is medium-sized (0.01 to 0.1%). This chain joins TRBV6-2 or TRBV6-3 and TRBJ1-5; 7 bases agree with TRBD1. V lost 5 bases and J lost 2; bases outside the gene matches: 15. The CDR3 is made up of 18 amino acids. Germline V CDR1 and CDR2: MNHEY, SVGEGT. CDR3: CASSLPARGLAGNQPQHF. In nucleotides, the CDR3 is TGTGCCAGCAGTCTCCCGGCCAGGGGGTTAGCGGGCAATCAGCCCCAGCATTTT.

This clone was detected ten times or more. The V gene is TRBV7-6, the J gene TRBJ2-2; possible D gene TRBD2, 5 bases. Trimming shortened V by 11 bases and J by 7 bases, and 17 bases separated the two germline ends. CDR3 size: 13 residues. Looked up from germline, CDR1 is SGHVS and CDR2 is FNYEAQ. CDR3 loop: CAGARGIGGELFF. As DNA, the CDR3 is TGTGCCGGAGCCCGGGGAATCGGCGGGGAGCTGTTTTTT.

This clone was detected ten times or more. The J gene is TRBJ1-2, the V gene TRBV5-4; TRBD1 agrees at 7 bases. The CDR3 sequence is 13 residues long. V shed 0 bases, J shed 7 bases, and the junction held 3 bases outside the gene matches. The germline V gene encodes CDR1 SGHNT and CDR2 YYREEE (reference sequence). Here the CDR3 DNA reads TGTGCCAGCAGCTTGGAGGGGGCCGGTGGCTACACCTTC. This translates into CASSLEGAGGYTF.

In its sample, this clone was seen many times. The chain has TRBV9 and TRBJ2-1, with TRBD1 matching 9 bases. CDR1 and CDR2 from the germline V gene are SGDLS and YYNGEE. Unmatched junction bases numbered 9, after V lost 4 bases and J lost 4 bases. This CDR3 contains 16 residues. Here the CDR3 reads CASSLATGGVYNEQFF. CDR3 nucleotide sequence: TGTGCCAGCAGCCTCGCGACAGGGGGGGTTTACAATGAGCAGTTCTTC.

This clone qualifies as medium-sized. The CDR3 region is CAIARGDHNEQFF. The CDR3 DNA reads TGTGCCATCGCCCGGGGGGACCACAATGAGCAGTTCTTC. The chain joins TRBV10-3 to TRBJ2-1; 7 nucleotides match TRBD2. This CDR3 is 13 amino acids long. Germline values: CDR1 ENHRY, CDR2 SYGVKD. Unmatched junction bases numbered 6, after V lost 8 bases and J lost 5 bases.

This clone was seen repeatedly, ten times or more. The chain carries TRBV6-6 and TRBJ2-7; no definite D call. Germline CDR1 is MNHNY and CDR2 is SVGAGI (reference sequence). The CDR3 runs 11 residues. Trimming cost V 6 bases and J 2 bases, with 5 bases left between them. CDR3 amino acids: CASSVPYEQYF. CDR3 nucleotide sequence: TGTGCCAGCAGCGTTCCCTACGAGCAGTACTTC.

This clone was detected ten times or more. This chain uses TRBV7-9 with TRBJ2-7; TRBD1 might be the D (5 bases). V lost 4 bases, J lost 4 bases, and 17 bases lay in between. The CDR3 length is 15 residues. Per germline, CDR1 SEHNR and CDR2 FQNEAQ (reference sequence). The CDR3 sequence: CASSSPGNVLYEQYF. Written as DNA, the CDR3 is TGTGCCAGCAGCTCCCCAGGGAATGTTTTGTACGAGCAGTACTTC.

This clone is labeled medium-sized. The rearrangement uses TRBV13 and TRBJ2-7, with 10 bases that match TRBD2. V shed 5 bases, J shed 5 bases, and the junction held 12 bases outside the gene matches. CDR1 is PRHDT, CDR2 FYEKMQ, per germline (reference sequence). This CDR3 contains 16 residues. This chain's CDR3 is CASSRPLLAGAHEQYF. The CDR3 coding sequence is TGTGCCAGCAGCCGACCCCTTCTAGCGGGAGCCCACGAGCAGTACTTC.

The sample holds many counts of this clone. This rearrangement joins TRBV7-8 to TRBJ2-7; D remains unclear. The CDR3 is 15 residues long. Looked up from germline, CDR1 is SGHVS and CDR2 is FQNEAQ. The V end lost 1 base, the J end lost 3 bases, and 13 bases lay between the germline ends. CDR3 sequence: CASSLEVPPGYEQYF. CDR3 nucleotides: TGTGCCAGCAGCTTAGAAGTCCCTCCCGGCTACGAGCAGTACTTC. Full variable domain (outside the CDR3, taken from reference TRBV7-8 and TRBJ2-7): GAGVSQSPRYKVAKRGQDVALRCDPISGHVSLFWYQQALGQGPEFLTYFQNEAQLDKSGLPSDRFFAERPEGSVSTLKIQRTQQEDSAVYLCASSLEVPPGYEQYFGPGTRLTVT.

J is TRBJ2-2 and V is TRBV7-9; 10 nucleotides agree with TRBD1. From germline, CDR1 is SEHNR and CDR2 FQNEAQ (reference sequence). This CDR3 has 19 residues. The ends lost 3 bases at V and 7 bases at J; junction bases unmatched: 17. The CDR3 region has the DNA TGTGCCAGCAGCTTCCCGGGGGGGACAGGGGAAAAAGTCTACGGGGAGCTGTTTTTT. It codes for CASSFPGGTGEKVYGELFF.

This clone ranks as medium-sized. V gene TRBV4-3 combines with J gene TRBJ2-1; 8 nucleotides align to TRBD2. This CDR3 contains 15 residues. V trimming: 3 bases; J trimming: 0 bases; junction bases outside the gene matches: 1. Germline CDR1 and CDR2: LGHNA and YSLEER. In DNA form, the CDR3 reads TGCGCCAGCAGCCAGGGACTAGTCTCCTACAATGAGCAGTTCTTC. It codes for CASSQGLVSYNEQFF.

In its sample, this clone ranks as medium-sized. The chain is built from TRBV10-3 and TRBJ1-5; 8 nucleotides match TRBD1. From germline, CDR1 is ENHRY and CDR2 SYGVKD. The length of the CDR3 is 14 residues. V shed 10 bases and J 1 base; nucleotides not matched to a gene: 6. The CDR3 coding sequence is TGTGCCAGCTCGACAGGGGACAGCAATCAGCCCCAGCATTTT. This gives the protein CASSTGDSNQPQHF.

This clone has ten or more counts. This chain joins TRBV7-9 and TRBJ1-1, with D hard to call. This CDR3 is 13 amino acids long. Per germline, CDR1 SEHNR and CDR2 FQNEAQ (reference sequence). V was cut by 6 bases and J by 1 base, with 9 bases left in between. The CDR3 sequence is CASRPTANTEAFF. CDR3 coding DNA: TGTGCCAGCAGACCCACAGCGAACACTGAAGCTTTCTTT.

This clone was seen many times. CDR3 loop: CASSGGLSAETQYF. DNA of the CDR3: TGCGCCAGCAGTGGGGGACTATCAGCGGAGACCCAGTACTTC. The rearrangement joins TRBV10-1 to TRBJ2-5; 7 bases line up with TRBD2. CDR3 size: 14 residues. The junction had 7 bases not matched to a gene; V was cut back by 4 bases and J by 5 bases. From germline, CDR1 is WNHNN and CDR2 SYGVQD (reference sequence).

This clone showed up many times. V is TRBV2 and J is TRBJ1-5; the D gene is possibly TRBD1 (6 bases). Trimming stripped 2 bases from V and 3 bases from J, with 11 bases between. The CDR3 is 15 amino acids. Germline values: CDR1 SNHLY, CDR2 FYNNEI. The CDR3 is CASSEKDSANQPQHF. CDR3 DNA sequence: TGTGCCAGCAGTGAAAAGGACAGCGCCAATCAGCCCCAGCATTTT. Variable domain in full (rest from reference TRBV2 and TRBJ1-5): EPEVTQTPSHQVTQMGQEVILRCVPISNHLYFYWYRQILGQKVEFLVSFYNNEISEKSEIFDDQFSVERPDGSNFTLKIRSTKLEDSAMYFCASSEKDSANQPQHFGDGTRLSIL.

This clone has a count of ten or more. The chain joins TRBV7-2 to TRBJ2-2; D might be TRBD1 (6 bases). From germline, CDR1 is SGHTA and CDR2 FQGNSA. Trimming took off 4 bases at V and 7 bases at J, with 16 bases between the two ends. This CDR3 region has 15 residues. The CDR3 spells CASSSHRARSGELFF. CDR3 coding DNA: TGTGCCAGCAGCTCTCACAGGGCGAGGAGCGGGGAGCTGTTTTTT.

This clone was recorded at least ten times. The genes are TRBV4-2 and TRBJ2-1, with 8 bases identical to TRBD2. With V trimmed by 5 bases and J by 3 bases, 6 bases remained unmatched. The CDR3 runs 15 residues. Germline CDR1 reads LGHNA; CDR2 reads YNFKEQ. The CDR3 loop is CASSSTTSGYNEQFF. DNA for the CDR3: TGTGCCAGCAGCTCGACCACTAGCGGCTACAATGAGCAGTTCTTC.

This clone is judged medium-sized. The chain is built from TRBV6-6 and TRBJ2-7, with TRBD1 matching over 7 bases. Germline V gene lookup returns CDR1 MNHNY and CDR2 SVGAGI (reference sequence). With V trimmed by 1 base and J by 2 bases, 2 bases remained unmatched. The CDR3 is 14 amino acids. CDR3 nucleotides: TGTGCCAGCAGTTACTTACAGGGGACCTACGAGCAGTACTTC. This codes for CASSYLQGTYEQYF.

By share of the sample, this clone is medium-sized (0.01 to 0.1%). This chain joins TRBV12-3 or TRBV12-4 and TRBJ2-3; 7 bases line up with TRBD2. The CDR3 extends over 18 amino acids. Germline trimming cut 3 bases from V and 0 bases from J; bases unmatched to any gene: 12. Here the CDR3 DNA reads TGTGCCAGCAGTTTCCTCCGGCTAGCGGCAACTAGCACAGATACGCAGTATTTT. Protein: CASSFLRLAATSTDTQYF.

This clone was observed at least ten times. The V gene is TRBV29-1, the J gene TRBJ1-2; 9 bases match TRBD1. The J segment lost 3 bases and the V segment lost 5 bases, leaving 4 bases of the junction unmatched. Germline V gene data show CDR1 as SQVTM and CDR2 as ANQGSEA. CDR3 length: 13 amino acids. In DNA, the CDR3 is TGCAGCGTTTCCCGGGACAGGGACTATGGCTACACCTTC. It specifies CSVSRDRDYGYTF.

This clone was recorded at least ten times. The V call is TRBV7-6, the J call TRBJ2-3; D is uncertain. CDR3 length: 13 amino acids. Germline lookup yields CDR1 SGHVS and CDR2 FNYEAQ. V dropped 4 bases and J dropped 0 bases, with 5 bases sitting between them. CDR3 protein: CASSSPSTDTQYF. In DNA, the CDR3 is TGTGCCAGCAGCTCTCCCAGCACAGATACGCAGTATTTT.